This is a list of T cell receptor beta chains from one sample in a study of response to subunit inactivated influenza vaccine. Using its own MiXCR run on the RT-PCR reads, TCRdb lists one record per CDR3 protein. The table lists 650,000 to 800,000 distinct CDR3 sequences, approximately 15% of them singletons. Sequencing used PBMCs from blood, obtained 14 to 15 days before vaccination. The receptors originated from a man aged 50-59 years who received an inactivated influenza vaccine. The CDR3 runs from the conserved cysteine through the conserved F or W. D genes are given only for firm matches. Clone size is stated in some rows and not others, as once, few, many or a class when expanded.

CDR3 length: 15
V gene: TRBV12-3/TRBV12-4
clone size: many
J gene: TRBJ2-7
D gene: TRBD1
CDR3 protein: CASSQPGQGAGEQYF
CDR3 DNA: TGTGCCAGCAGCCAACCGGGACAGGGGGCTGGCGAGCAGTACTTC

CDR3 length: 17
V gene: TRBV11-2
clone size: .
J gene: TRBJ2-5
D gene: .
CDR3 protein: CASSFGGAGSPQGTQYF
CDR3 DNA: TGTGCCAGCAGCTTTGGGGGGGCAGGGTCTCCTCAGGGGACCCAGTACTTC

CDR3 length: 14
V gene: TRBV18
clone size: few
J gene: TRBJ1-1
D gene: .
CDR3 protein: CASSPRRGHTEAFF
CDR3 DNA: TGTGCCAGCTCACCACGACGGGGACATACTGAAGCTTTCTTT

CDR3 length: 15
V gene: TRBV5-1
clone size: many
J gene: TRBJ2-3
D gene: TRBD1
CDR3 protein: CASSLGQGAYDTQYF
CDR3 DNA: TGCGCCAGCAGCTTAGGACAGGGGGCTTACGATACGCAGTATTTT

CDR3 length: 14
V gene: TRBV7-9
clone size: few
J gene: TRBJ1-4
D gene: .
CDR3 protein: CASSMGTSNEKLFF
CDR3 DNA: TGTGCCAGCAGCATGGGGACTAGTAATGAAAAACTGTTTTTT

CDR3 length: 12
V gene: TRBV12-3/TRBV12-4
clone size: .
J gene: TRBJ2-1
D gene: .
CDR3 protein: CASTKDVSEQFF
CDR3 DNA: TGTGCCAGCACTAAAGATGTCAGTGAGCAGTTCTTC

CDR3 length: 12
V gene: TRBV12-3/TRBV12-4
clone size: .
J gene: TRBJ1-2
D gene: .
CDR3 protein: CASSQSTYGYTF
CDR3 DNA: TGTGCCAGCAGTCAGAGTACCTATGGCTACACCTTC

CDR3 length: 15
V gene: TRBV20-1
clone size: .
J gene: TRBJ2-3
D gene: .
CDR3 protein: CSASLRPWASDTQYF
CDR3 DNA: TGCAGTGCTAGTTTGAGACCTTGGGCCTCAGATACGCAGTATTTT

CDR3 length: 12
V gene: TRBV29-1
clone size: .
J gene: TRBJ2-6
D gene: .
CDR3 protein: CSVSSGANVLTF
CDR3 DNA: TGCAGCGTTAGCTCTGGGGCCAACGTCCTGACTTTC

CDR3 length: 15
V gene: TRBV4-3
clone size: .
J gene: TRBJ2-1
D gene: .
CDR3 protein: CASSQDPEGYNEQFF
CDR3 DNA: TGCGCCAGCAGCCAAGATCCCGAGGGATACAATGAGCAGTTCTTC

CDR3 length: 14
V gene: TRBV5-5
clone size: .
J gene: TRBJ1-5
D gene: .
CDR3 protein: CASSLVARNQPQHF
CDR3 DNA: TGTGCCAGCAGCTTGGTCGCCAGGAATCAGCCCCAGCATTTT

CDR3 length: 17
V gene: TRBV5-6
clone size: few
J gene: TRBJ2-1
D gene: TRBD2
CDR3 protein: CASSLRVAGGPIDEQFF
CDR3 DNA: TGTGCCAGCAGCCTAAGGGTAGCGGGGGGTCCGATCGACGAGCAGTTCTTC

CDR3 length: 15
V gene: TRBV27
clone size: .
J gene: TRBJ2-7
D gene: TRBD1
CDR3 protein: CASSPDRVIPYEQYF
CDR3 DNA: TGTGCCAGCAGTCCAGACAGGGTAATCCCCTACGAGCAGTACTTC

CDR3 length: 15
V gene: TRBV5-4
clone size: .
J gene: TRBJ2-1
D gene: TRBD2
CDR3 protein: CASSFGTSGYEEQFF
CDR3 DNA: TGTGCCAGCAGCTTCGGGACTAGCGGGTATGAGGAGCAGTTCTTC

CDR3 length: 14
V gene: TRBV6-1
clone size: many
J gene: TRBJ1-1
D gene: .
CDR3 protein: CASSRGFLNTEAFF
CDR3 DNA: TGTGCCAGCAGCCGGGGGTTTTTGAACACTGAAGCTTTCTTT

CDR3 length: 12
V gene: TRBV20-1
clone size: .
J gene: TRBJ2-1
D gene: .
CDR3 protein: CSASKGKDEQFF
CDR3 DNA: TGCAGTGCTAGTAAGGGTAAGGATGAGCAGTTCTTC

CDR3 length: 16
V gene: TRBV24-1
clone size: few
J gene: TRBJ2-7
D gene: TRBD1
CDR3 protein: CATSDTGDRGSYEQYF
CDR3 DNA: TGTGCCACCAGTGATACTGGGGACAGGGGTTCCTACGAGCAGTACTTC

CDR3 length: 15
V gene: TRBV3-1
clone size: .
J gene: TRBJ1-1
D gene: .
CDR3 protein: CASSLRTELNTEAFF
CDR3 DNA: TGTGCCAGCAGCCTCCGGACAGAGCTGAACACTGAAGCTTTCTTT

CDR3 length: 14
V gene: TRBV20-1
clone size: few
J gene: TRBJ2-5
D gene: TRBD2
CDR3 protein: CSATAGGYQETQYF
CDR3 DNA: TGCAGTGCTACTGCGGGAGGGTACCAAGAGACCCAGTACTTC

CDR3 length: 18
V gene: TRBV28
clone size: few
J gene: TRBJ1-5
D gene: TRBD1
CDR3 protein: CASRLRDRGEYSNQPQHF
CDR3 DNA: TGTGCCAGCAGACTCCGGGACAGGGGCGAATATAGCAATCAGCCCCAGCATTTT

CDR3 length: 14
V gene: TRBV4-3
clone size: few
J gene: TRBJ2-7
D gene: .
CDR3 protein: CASSQETGHCEQYF
CDR3 DNA: TGCGCCAGCAGCCAAGAAACGGGTCATTGCGAGCAGTACTTC

CDR3 length: 14
V gene: TRBV12-3/TRBV12-4
clone size: few
J gene: TRBJ2-5
D gene: .
CDR3 protein: CASSLRQYGETQYF
CDR3 DNA: TGTGCCAGCAGTTTACGTCAGTACGGAGAGACCCAGTACTTC

CDR3 length: 14
V gene: TRBV20-1
clone size: few
J gene: TRBJ2-1
D gene: .
CDR3 protein: CSARSRDRGDEQFF
CDR3 DNA: TGCAGTGCTCGCTCGAGGGATAGGGGCGATGAGCAGTTCTTC

CDR3 length: 15
V gene: TRBV24-1
clone size: .
J gene: TRBJ2-2
D gene: .
CDR3 protein: CATSDTTYGAGELFF
CDR3 DNA: TGTGCCACCAGTGACACTACGTACGGGGCTGGGGAGCTGTTTTTT